This T cell receptor beta chain was recovered during a study of Graves' ophthalmopathy and Graves' hyperthyroidism. Germline V gene sequence: CDR1 SGHAT, CDR2 FQNNGV. V was pared by 4 bases and J by 3 bases, with 7 bases of the junction left unmatched. There are 15 residues in the CDR3. Investigators amplified TCR beta CDR3 regions from RNA transcripts. After a first-round RT-PCR with HTBI primers, a second-round multiplex PCR was run. TCRdb re-called the multiplex PCR reads with MiXCR, one entry per CDR3 protein. The sample gives roughly 610,000 distinct CDR3 sequences, 22% of which show up once; roughly 6.9% is in the top ten. There are many counts of this clonotype.

Sequenced material: peripheral blood. The sequence came from a woman aged 18-29 years with stable Graves' hyperthyroidism. Some clones in this sample may be carry-over from other donors' samples. The chain employs TRBV11-2 and TRBJ2-5, with 8 bases fitting TRBD1. CDR3 region: CASSYGTGRKETQYF. For the CDR3, the DNA is TGTGCCAGCAGCTACGGGACAGGTCGAAAAGAGACCCAGTACTTC. Using reference TRBV11-2 and TRBJ2-5 for the parts outside the CDR3, the full variable domain is EAGVAQSPRYKIIEKRQSVAFWCNPISGHATLYWYQQILGQGPKLLIQFQNNGVVDDSQLPKDRFSAERLKGVDSTLKIQPAKLEDSAVYLCASSYGTGRKETQYFGPGTRLLVL.